This T cell receptor beta chain was sequenced for a study of T cell clusters in autoimmune cytopenias. Notes on the study in general: Physiological T cell clusters of healthy donors were apparently absent in primary autoimmune cytopenia patients. Comparing secondary cytopenia with chronic lymphocytic leukemia showed no cluster-lack signature, apparently masked by lymphoma repertoire.

Some 40,000 genome equivalents of blood DNA were amplified for TRB. Multiplex touch-down PCR amplified TRB using TRB-A and TRB-B pools in one tube. TCRdb re-called the multiplex PCR reads, yielding one record per CDR3 amino acid sequence without DNA. The data include 6,000 to 9,500 distinct CDR3 sequences; the top ten clones carry 22%. For this clonotype: Its antigen remains unidentified.

The CDR3 sequence is 17 residues long. The V gene's germline CDR1 is PRHDT and CDR2 FYEKMQ (reference sequence). The same sample was also studied in work on T cell repertoires in aging, cancer and after chemotherapy. According to that study: In cancer patients, declining TCR diversity with age involved lost richness and lost evenness.

The V and J genes are TRBV13 and TRBJ1-3; TCRdb names TRBD1, which stays unverified in the absence of DNA. This clonotype was sampled from a human donor in good health. Sequenced: peripheral blood. CDR3 protein: CASSLRPLTGLGNTIYF.